These 21 T cell receptor beta chains originate from one sample sequenced in a study of human T cells and chemical hapten exposure. TCRdb used MiXCR to reprocess the RACE reads, holding one entry per CDR3 protein. The table shows roughly 380,000 distinct CDR3 sequences, with 4% to 6% occurring only once. Sample time point: pre-sensitization, week 0. Documented treatment: therapeutic diphenylcyclopropenone sensitization with weekly scalp DPC. Material: whole blood, obtained in connection with sensitization to the hapten diphenylcyclopropenone (DPC). The receptors originated from a woman aged 45 to 65 with alopecia areata. Some clones in this sample may be carry-over from other donors' samples.

This clonotype has only a few counts. This rearrangement joins TRBV20-1 to TRBJ2-2; the match to TRBD2 covers 7 bases. The V and J ends lost 2 bases and 5 bases, in that order; junction bases with no gene match: 11. Germline V gene data show CDR1 as DFQATT and CDR2 as SNEGSKA (reference sequence). This CDR3 is built from 16 residues. CDR3 in DNA: TGCAGTGCTAGACGCCTTTGGGGAGCGGGGACCGGGGAGCTGTTTTTT. Residues: CSARRLWGAGTGELFF.

The chain employs TRBV4-1 and TRBJ1-2, with D possibly matching TRBD1 (6 bases). Germline CDR1 and CDR2: MGHRA and YSYEKL. With 3 bases removed from V and 1 base from J, the gap between germline ends came to 18 bases. The CDR3 is 17 amino acids. The CDR3 DNA is TGCGCCAGCAGCCAGGTAAACAGGGCTGAGAGTAACTATGGCTACACCTTC. Translation gives CASSQVNRAESNYGYTF.

This clonotype was seen a few times. The genes are TRBV9 and TRBJ2-3; no definite D call. In germline, CDR1 is SGDLS, CDR2 YYNGEE. V lost 0 bases, J lost 0 bases, and 8 bases lay in between. The CDR3 covers 15 residues. The CDR3 DNA reads TGTGCCAGCAGCGTAGTGGGGTGGAGCACAGATACGCAGTATTTT. The encoded protein is CASSVVGWSTDTQYF.

The rearrangement joins TRBV20-1 to TRBJ2-7; D is unclear. V was pared by 3 bases and J by 6 bases, with 12 bases between. Germline CDR1 and CDR2: DFQATT and SNEGSKA (reference sequence). The CDR3 length is 12 residues. As DNA, the CDR3 is TGCAGTGCTAGCGGGCCAATCCTCGAGCAGTACTTC. It yields the protein CSASGPILEQYF.

This chain joins TRBV7-2 and TRBJ2-1, with TRBD2 matching 7 bases. The CDR3 contains 19 residues. V lost 1 base and J lost 9; bases outside the gene matches: 21. The germline V gene has CDR1 SGHTA and CDR2 FQGNSA. CDR3 in DNA: TGTGCCAGCAGCTTAGTCGTTCCGGCACCGGGAGGTTTAAGAAGTGAGCAGTTCTTC. This gives the protein CASSLVVPAPGGLRSEQFF.

This clonotype was picked up a small number of times. The V and J genes are TRBV4-2 and TRBJ1-2; a possible D gene is TRBD1 (5 bases). V was cut by 4 bases and J by 5 bases, with 20 bases left in between. The CDR3 is 16 amino acids. Germline loops: CDR1 LGHNA, CDR2 YNFKEQ. The chain's CDR3 is CASSRTGVGTDYGYTF. The CDR3 DNA follows: TGTGCCAGCAGCCGAACGGGGGTAGGAACTGATTATGGCTACACCTTC.

This clonotype was recorded many times. The CDR3 coding sequence is TGTGCCAGCTCGGAAGCGAACACTGAAGCTTTCTTT. Its translation: CASSEANTEAFF. The rearrangement links TRBV6-1 to TRBJ1-1; D is ambiguous. V was trimmed by 8 bases and J by 1 base, leaving 8 bases between them. Germline CDR1 is MNHNS and CDR2 is SASEGT. This CDR3 is 12 amino acids long.

This clonotype was detected ten times or more. The chain uses TRBV11-2 and TRBJ2-2; no firm D call. The CDR3 loop spans 12 amino acids. Trimming took off 5 bases at V and 9 bases at J, with 10 bases between the two ends. Germline CDR1 and CDR2: SGHAT and FQNNGV. The CDR3 loop is CASSILRRELFF. For the CDR3, the DNA is TGTGCCAGCAGCATTCTACGGAGGGAGCTGTTTTTT.

There are many counts of this clonotype. The chain links TRBV29-1 to TRBJ2-7; no firm D call. Trimming pared 3 bases from V and 7 bases from J, leaving 7 bases between. From germline, CDR1 is SQVTM and CDR2 ANQGSEA. This CDR3 has 10 residues. The CDR3: CSVDRLEQYF. CDR3 nucleotides: TGCAGCGTTGACAGACTTGAGCAGTACTTC.

This clonotype was seen ten or more times. J is TRBJ1-2 and V is TRBV27; 9 positions match TRBD1. CDR1 and CDR2 (germline): MNHEY, SMNVEV (reference sequence). This CDR3 is built from 13 residues. Trimming removed 3 bases from V and 8 bases from J; junction bases left unmatched: 4. The CDR3 nucleotides are TGTGCCAGCAGTTTGGACAGGGGACGGGGCTACACCTTC. This encodes CASSLDRGRGYTF.

V is TRBV4-3 and J is TRBJ2-1, with 11 bases fitting TRBD2. This CDR3 contains 15 residues. V lost 5 bases to trimming and J lost 10 bases; unmatched junction nucleotides: 10. Germline V CDR1 and CDR2: LGHNA, YSLEER. The CDR3 DNA reads as TGCGCCAGCAGCGCGGGACTAGCGGTCCTCCAGGAGCAGTTCTTC. Protein product: CASSAGLAVLQEQFF.

In this sample, this clonotype turned up many times. The chain combines TRBV29-1 with TRBJ1-3, with no clear D. The CDR3 has 15 amino acids. V gave up 1 base and J gave up 0 bases, with 10 bases separating them. CDR1 is SQVTM, CDR2 ANQGSEA, per germline. CDR3 sequence reads: CSVEGEGASGNTIYF. The CDR3, as DNA: TGCAGCGTTGAAGGAGAGGGAGCCTCTGGAAACACCATATATTTT. Combining the CDR3 with reference TRBV29-1 and TRBJ1-3 gives the whole variable domain SAVISQKPSRDICQRGTSLTIQCQVDSQVTMMFWYRQQPGQSLTLIATANQGSEATYESGFVIDKFPISRPNLTFSTLTVSNMSPEDSSIYLCSVEGEGASGNTIYFGEGSWLTVV.

The rearrangement links TRBV28 to TRBJ1-1; maybe TRBD1 (5 bases). The ends were cut back, 10 bases at V and 5 bases at J, with 11 bases in the middle. This CDR3 contains 11 residues. Germline lookup yields CDR1 MDHEN and CDR2 SYDVKM. This CDR3 reads CAILGGTEAFF. The CDR3, as DNA: TGTGCCATACTCGGGGGGACTGAAGCTTTCTTT.

The V call is TRBV12-3 or TRBV12-4, the J call TRBJ2-5; 10 bases align to TRBD2. The CDR3 contains 15 residues. J gave up 5 bases and V 4 bases, and 7 bases lay outside the gene matches. This CDR3 is CASSSKREGQETQYF. Here the CDR3 DNA reads TGTGCCAGCAGTTCGAAGCGGGAGGGCCAGGAGACCCAGTACTTC.

The V gene is TRBV19, the J gene TRBJ1-1; tentative D call: TRBD1 (5 bases). Germline CDR1 and CDR2: LNHDA and SQIVND (reference sequence). Trimming left V 5 bases short and J 5 bases short, with 15 bases between. The CDR3 runs 14 residues. The CDR3 protein is CASSLQSGGTEAFF. CDR3 DNA: TGTGCCAGTAGTCTCCAATCGGGGGGGACTGAAGCTTTCTTT.

This clonotype came up many times. This sequence joins TRBV5-5 and TRBJ1-1; TRBD1 aligns across 7 bases. The CDR3 extends over 14 amino acids. The germline gives CDR1 SGHKS, CDR2 YYEKEE (reference sequence). The V segment lost 5 bases and the J segment 2 bases; nucleotides outside the gene matches: 6. The CDR3 nucleotides are TGTGCCAGCAGAAAAGGGACAGCCAACACTGAAGCTTTCTTT. It is translated as CASRKGTANTEAFF.

The gene calls are TRBV12-3 or TRBV12-4 and TRBJ1-2, with D maybe TRBD1 (5 bases). Trimming removed 10 bases from V and 8 bases from J, with 14 bases in between. CDR3 length equals 11 residues. The CDR3: CATLRGSGYTF. The CDR3 nucleotides are TGTGCCACCCTCCGGGGGTCCGGCTACACCTTC.

This clonotype was seen a handful of times. The CDR3: CASSFLLGGGEQFF. The CDR3 DNA sequence: TGTGCCAGCAGCTTTTTACTAGGGGGAGGTGAGCAGTTCTTC. The gene calls are TRBV5-6 and TRBJ2-1; perhaps D is TRBD1 or TRBD2 (6 bases each). Between the trimmed V and J ends, which lost 2 bases and 9 bases, there was a span of 15 bases. There are 14 residues in the CDR3. Germline CDR1 reads SGHDT; CDR2 reads YYEEEE. The full variable domain, rest sourced from reference TRBV5-6 and TRBJ2-1, is DAGVTQSPTHLIKTRGQQVTLRCSPKSGHDTVSWYQQALGQGPQFIFQYYEEEERQRGNFPDRFSGHQFPNYSSELNVNALLLGDSALYLCASSFLLGGGEQFFGPGTRLTVL.

This chain links TRBV28 with TRBJ2-3; 9 bases match TRBD2. Germline V gene sequence: CDR1 MDHEN, CDR2 SYDVKM. V dropped 2 bases and J dropped 0; count of bases not matched to a gene: 6. The CDR3 consists of 17 residues. This chain's CDR3 is CASSLGTLAGSTDTQYF. The CDR3 DNA is TGTGCCAGCAGTTTAGGAACCCTAGCGGGAAGCACAGATACGCAGTATTTT.

As concerns this clonotype: A read error may explain this, as a much larger clone is one base away. V usage is TRBV2 and J usage is TRBJ2-3; D unresolved. The CDR3 contains 16 residues. Germline V gene sequence: CDR1 SNHLY, CDR2 FYNNEI. The CDR3 nucleotides are TGTGCCAGCAGTGTATTCCCGTATCGGAGCACAGATACGCTGTATTTT. This sequence encodes CASSVFPYRSTDTLYF.

This clonotype occurred a few times. The chain carries TRBV6-5 and TRBJ1-1, with 9 bases aligning to TRBD1. CDR3 length: 13 amino acids. V lost 8 bases and J lost 4; bases outside the gene matches: 5. Germline V gene sequence: CDR1 MNHEY, CDR2 SVGAGI. CDR3 in amino acids: CASGTGSFTEAFF. The CDR3, as DNA: TGTGCCAGCGGGACAGGGAGTTTCACTGAAGCTTTCTTT.